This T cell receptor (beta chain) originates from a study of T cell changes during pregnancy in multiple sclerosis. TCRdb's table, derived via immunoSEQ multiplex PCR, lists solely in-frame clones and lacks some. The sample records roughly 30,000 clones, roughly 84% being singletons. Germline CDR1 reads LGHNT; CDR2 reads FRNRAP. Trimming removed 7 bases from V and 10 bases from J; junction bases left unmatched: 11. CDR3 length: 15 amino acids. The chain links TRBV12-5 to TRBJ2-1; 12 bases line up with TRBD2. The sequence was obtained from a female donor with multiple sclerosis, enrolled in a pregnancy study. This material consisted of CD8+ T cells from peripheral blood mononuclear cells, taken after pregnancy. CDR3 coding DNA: TGTGCTAGTGCCTTCTCTAGCGGGGGGGCCGACGAGCAGTTCTTC. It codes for CASAFSSGGADEQFF.